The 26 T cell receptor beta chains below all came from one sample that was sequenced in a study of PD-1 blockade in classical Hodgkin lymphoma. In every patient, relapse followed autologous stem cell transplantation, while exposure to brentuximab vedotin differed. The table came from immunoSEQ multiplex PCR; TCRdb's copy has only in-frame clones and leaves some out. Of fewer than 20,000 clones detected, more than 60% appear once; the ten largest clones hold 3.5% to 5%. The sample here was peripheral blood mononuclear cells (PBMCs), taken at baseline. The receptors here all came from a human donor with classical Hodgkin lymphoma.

The DNA of the CDR3 is TGTGCCAGCAGCTTACACTCCGGGACAGGGGGGGAAAAACTGTTTTTT. Translation gives CASSLHSGTGGEKLFF. The chain is built from TRBV7-2 and TRBJ1-4; the match to TRBD1 covers 11 bases. The CDR3 runs 16 residues. Germline lookup yields CDR1 SGHTA and CDR2 FQGNSA. V gave up 2 bases and J gave up 8 bases; unmatched junction bases: 7. The whole variable domain, remainder taken from reference TRBV7-2 and TRBJ1-4, is GAGVSQSPSNKVTEKGKDVELRCDPISGHTALYWYRQSLGQGLEFLIYFQGNSAPDKSGLPSDRFSAERTGGSVSTLTIQRTQQEDSAVYLCASSLHSGTGGEKLFFGSGTQLSVL.

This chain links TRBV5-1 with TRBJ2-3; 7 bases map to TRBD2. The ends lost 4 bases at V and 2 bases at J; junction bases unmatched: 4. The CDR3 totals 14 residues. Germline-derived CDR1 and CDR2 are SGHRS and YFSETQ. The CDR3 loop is CASSGGGPTDTQYF. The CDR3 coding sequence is TGCGCCAGCAGCGGCGGGGGACCCACAGATACGCAGTATTTT. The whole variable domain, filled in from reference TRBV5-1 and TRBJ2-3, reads KAGVTQTPRYLIKTRGQQVTLSCSPISGHRSVSWYQQTPGQGLQFLFEYFSETQRNKGNFPGRFSGRQFSNSRSEMNVSTLELGDSALYLCASSGGGPTDTQYFGPGTRLTVL.

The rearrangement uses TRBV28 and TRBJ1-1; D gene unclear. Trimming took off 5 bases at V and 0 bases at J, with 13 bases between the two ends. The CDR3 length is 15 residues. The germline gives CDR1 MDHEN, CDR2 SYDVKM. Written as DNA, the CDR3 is TGTGCCAGCAGTCCCGTGCTTGGTCTGAACACTGAAGCTTTCTTT. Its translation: CASSPVLGLNTEAFF. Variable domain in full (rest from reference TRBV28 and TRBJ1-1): DVKVTQSSRYLVKRTGEKVFLECVQDMDHENMFWYRQDPGLGLRLIYFSYDVKMKEKGDIPEGYSVSREKKERFSLILESASTNQTSMYLCASSPVLGLNTEAFFGQGTRLTVV.

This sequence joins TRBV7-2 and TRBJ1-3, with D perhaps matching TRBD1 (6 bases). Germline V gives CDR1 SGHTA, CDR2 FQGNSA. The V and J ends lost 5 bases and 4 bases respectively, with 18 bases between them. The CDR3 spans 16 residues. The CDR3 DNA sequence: TGTGCCAGCAGCACTCAACAGGGCCTTACCGGAAACACCATATATTTT. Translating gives CASSTQQGLTGNTIYF.

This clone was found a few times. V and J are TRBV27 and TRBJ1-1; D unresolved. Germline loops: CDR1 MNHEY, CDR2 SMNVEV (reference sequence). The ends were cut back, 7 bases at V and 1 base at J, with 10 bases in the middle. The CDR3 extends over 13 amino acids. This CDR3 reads CASKGQTNTEAFF. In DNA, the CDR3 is TGTGCCAGCAAGGGTCAGACGAACACTGAAGCTTTCTTT.

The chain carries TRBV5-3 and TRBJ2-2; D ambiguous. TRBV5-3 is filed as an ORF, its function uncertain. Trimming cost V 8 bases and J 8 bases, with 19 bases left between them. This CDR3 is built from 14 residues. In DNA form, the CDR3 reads TGTGCCAGCAGCGAGTTCGTCGCCTTGGGGGAGCTGTTTTTT. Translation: CASSEFVALGELFF.

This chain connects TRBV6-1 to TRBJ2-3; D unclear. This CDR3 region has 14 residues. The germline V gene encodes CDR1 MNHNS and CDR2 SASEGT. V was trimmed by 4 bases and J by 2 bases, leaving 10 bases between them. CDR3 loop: CASSVQTSTDTQYF. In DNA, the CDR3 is TGTGCCAGCAGTGTTCAGACTTCCACAGATACGCAGTATTTT.

CDR3 DNA: TGTGCCAGCAGTCAACTCACCTCGGGGTTTGGGGATAATTCACCCCTCCACTTT. It encodes CASSQLTSGFGDNSPLHF. This chain uses TRBV27 with TRBJ1-6; D gene uncertain. With 5 bases removed from V and 5 bases from J, the gap between germline ends came to 22 bases. The germline V gene has CDR1 MNHEY and CDR2 SMNVEV (reference sequence). The CDR3 totals 18 residues.

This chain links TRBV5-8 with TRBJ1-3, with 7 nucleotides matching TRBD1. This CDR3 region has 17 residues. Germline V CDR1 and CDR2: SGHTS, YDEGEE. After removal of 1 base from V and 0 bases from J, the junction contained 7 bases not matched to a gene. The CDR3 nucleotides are TGTGCCAGCAGCTTGAGAGAACAGGGGAGCTCTGGAAACACCATATATTTT. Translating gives CASSLREQGSSGNTIYF.

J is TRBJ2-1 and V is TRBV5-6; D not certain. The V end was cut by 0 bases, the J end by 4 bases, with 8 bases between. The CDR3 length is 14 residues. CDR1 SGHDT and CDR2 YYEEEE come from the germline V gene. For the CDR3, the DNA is TGTGCCAGCAGCTTGGAATGGCAATACAATGAGCAGTTCTTC. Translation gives CASSLEWQYNEQFF. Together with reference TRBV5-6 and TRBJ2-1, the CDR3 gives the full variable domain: DAGVTQSPTHLIKTRGQQVTLRCSPKSGHDTVSWYQQALGQGPQFIFQYYEEEERQRGNFPDRFSGHQFPNYSSELNVNALLLGDSALYLCASSLEWQYNEQFFGPGTRLTVL.

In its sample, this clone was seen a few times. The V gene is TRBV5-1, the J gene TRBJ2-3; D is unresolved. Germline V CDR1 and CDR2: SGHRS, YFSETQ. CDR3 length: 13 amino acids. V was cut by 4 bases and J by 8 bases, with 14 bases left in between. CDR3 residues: CASSHRLQGTQYF. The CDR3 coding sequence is TGCGCCAGCAGCCACAGACTCCAAGGTACGCAGTATTTT.

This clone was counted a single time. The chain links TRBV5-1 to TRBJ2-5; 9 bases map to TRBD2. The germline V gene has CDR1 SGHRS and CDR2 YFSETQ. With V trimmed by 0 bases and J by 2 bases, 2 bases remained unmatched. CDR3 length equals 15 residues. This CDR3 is CASSLGLAGQETQYF. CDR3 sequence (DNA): TGCGCCAGCAGCTTGGGTCTAGCGGGACAAGAGACCCAGTACTTC. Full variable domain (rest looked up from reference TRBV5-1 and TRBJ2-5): KAGVTQTPRYLIKTRGQQVTLSCSPISGHRSVSWYQQTPGQGLQFLFEYFSETQRNKGNFPGRFSGRQFSNSRSEMNVSTLELGDSALYLCASSLGLAGQETQYFGPGTRLLVL.

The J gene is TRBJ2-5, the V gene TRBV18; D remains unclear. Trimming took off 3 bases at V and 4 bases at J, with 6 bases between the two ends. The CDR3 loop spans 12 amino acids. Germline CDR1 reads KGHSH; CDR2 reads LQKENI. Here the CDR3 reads CASSPPRETQYF. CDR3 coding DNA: TGTGCCAGCTCACCCCCCAGAGAGACCCAGTACTTC. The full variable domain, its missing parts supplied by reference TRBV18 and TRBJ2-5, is NAGVMQNPRHLVRRRGQEARLRCSPMKGHSHVYWYRQLPEEGLKFMVYLQKENIIDESGMPKERFSAEFPKEGPSILRIQQVVRGDSAAYFCASSPPRETQYFGPGTRLLVL.

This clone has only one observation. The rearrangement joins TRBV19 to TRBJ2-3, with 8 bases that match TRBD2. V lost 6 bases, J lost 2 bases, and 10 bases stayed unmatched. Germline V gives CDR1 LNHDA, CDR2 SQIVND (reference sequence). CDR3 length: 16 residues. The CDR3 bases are TGTGCCAGTAGGGCTTACGGGGGGGCCTACACAGATACGCAGTATTTT. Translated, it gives CASRAYGGAYTDTQYF.

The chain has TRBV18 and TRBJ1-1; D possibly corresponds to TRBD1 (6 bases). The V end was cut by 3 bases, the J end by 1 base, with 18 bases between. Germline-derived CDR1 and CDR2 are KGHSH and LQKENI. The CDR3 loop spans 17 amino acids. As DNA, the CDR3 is TGTGCCAGCTCACCCCAGACGGGGGGGCAGGGGAACACTGAAGCTTTCTTT. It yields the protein CASSPQTGGQGNTEAFF.

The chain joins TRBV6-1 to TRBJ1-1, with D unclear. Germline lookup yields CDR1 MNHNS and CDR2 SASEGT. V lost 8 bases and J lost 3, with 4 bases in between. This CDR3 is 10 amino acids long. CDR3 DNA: TGTGCCAGCGGGGACACTGAAGCTTTCTTT. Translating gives CASGDTEAFF.

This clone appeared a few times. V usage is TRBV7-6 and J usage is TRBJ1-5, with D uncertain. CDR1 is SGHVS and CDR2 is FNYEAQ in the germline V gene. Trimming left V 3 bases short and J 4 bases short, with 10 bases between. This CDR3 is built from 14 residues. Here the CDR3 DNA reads TGTGCCAGCAGCTTGGGCAGAGTAAATCAGCCCCAGCATTTT. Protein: CASSLGRVNQPQHF.

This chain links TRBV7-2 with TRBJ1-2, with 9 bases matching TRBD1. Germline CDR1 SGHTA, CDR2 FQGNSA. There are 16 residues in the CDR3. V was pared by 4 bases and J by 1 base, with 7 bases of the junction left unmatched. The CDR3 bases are TGTGCCAGCAGCTCCGGGACAGGGACGAGTAACTATGGCTACACCTTC. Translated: CASSSGTGTSNYGYTF.

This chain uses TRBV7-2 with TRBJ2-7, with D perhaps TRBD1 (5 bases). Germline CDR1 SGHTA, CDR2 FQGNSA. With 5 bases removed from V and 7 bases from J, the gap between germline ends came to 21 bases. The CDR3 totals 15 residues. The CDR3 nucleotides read TGTGCCAGCAGCCGAGACAGTCCTAGAACTTTGGAGCAGTACTTC. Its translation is CASSRDSPRTLEQYF. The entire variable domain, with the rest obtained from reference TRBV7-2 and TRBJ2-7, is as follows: GAGVSQSPSNKVTEKGKDVELRCDPISGHTALYWYRQSLGQGLEFLIYFQGNSAPDKSGLPSDRFSAERTGGSVSTLTIQRTQQEDSAVYLCASSRDSPRTLEQYFGPGTRLTVT.

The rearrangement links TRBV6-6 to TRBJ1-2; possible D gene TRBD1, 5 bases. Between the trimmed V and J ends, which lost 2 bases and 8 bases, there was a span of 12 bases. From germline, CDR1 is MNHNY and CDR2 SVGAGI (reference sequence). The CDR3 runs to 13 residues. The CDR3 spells CASSYPGPVGYTF. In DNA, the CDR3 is TGTGCCAGCAGTTACCCAGGGCCCGTCGGCTACACCTTC.

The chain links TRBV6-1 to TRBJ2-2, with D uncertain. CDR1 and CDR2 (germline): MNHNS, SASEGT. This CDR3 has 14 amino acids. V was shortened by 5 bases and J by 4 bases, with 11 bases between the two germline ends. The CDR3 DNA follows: TGTGCCAGCAGTCAAAGAGGCGGCACCGGGGAGCTGTTTTTT. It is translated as CASSQRGGTGELFF.

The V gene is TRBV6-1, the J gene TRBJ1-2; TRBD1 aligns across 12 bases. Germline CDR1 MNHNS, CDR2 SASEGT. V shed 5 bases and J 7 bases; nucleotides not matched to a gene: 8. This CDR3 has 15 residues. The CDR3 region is CASSPPRDRGPGYTF. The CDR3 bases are TGTGCCAGCAGTCCACCCCGGGACAGGGGGCCTGGCTACACCTTC.

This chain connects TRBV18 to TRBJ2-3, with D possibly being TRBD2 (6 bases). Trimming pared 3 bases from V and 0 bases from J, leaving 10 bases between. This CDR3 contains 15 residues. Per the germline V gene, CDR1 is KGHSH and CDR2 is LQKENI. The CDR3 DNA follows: TGTGCCAGCTCACCTAGGAGGGGTAGCACAGATACGCAGTATTTT. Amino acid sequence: CASSPRRGSTDTQYF.

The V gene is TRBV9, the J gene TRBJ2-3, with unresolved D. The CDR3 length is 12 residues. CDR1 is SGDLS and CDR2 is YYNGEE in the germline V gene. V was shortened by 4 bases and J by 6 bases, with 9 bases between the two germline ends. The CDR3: CASSPNGDTQYF. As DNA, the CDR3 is TGTGCCAGCAGCCCCAACGGGGATACGCAGTATTTT.

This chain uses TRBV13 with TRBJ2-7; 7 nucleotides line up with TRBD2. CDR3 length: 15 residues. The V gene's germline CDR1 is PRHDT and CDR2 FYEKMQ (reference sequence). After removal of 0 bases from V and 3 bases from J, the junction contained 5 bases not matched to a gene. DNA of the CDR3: TGTGCCAGCAGCTTAGGCGGGGGGACGGACTACGAGCAGTACTTC. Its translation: CASSLGGGTDYEQYF.

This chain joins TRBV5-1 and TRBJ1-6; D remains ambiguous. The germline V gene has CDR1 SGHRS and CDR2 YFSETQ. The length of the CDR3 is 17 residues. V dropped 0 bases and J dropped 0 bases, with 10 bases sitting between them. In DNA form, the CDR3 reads TGCGCCAGCAGCTTGGCAGGTGGAAGCTCCTATAATTCACCCCTCCACTTT. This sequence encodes CASSLAGGSSYNSPLHF.